This T cell receptor beta chain originates from a study of OX40 agonist ivuxolimab in advanced cancers. Sequencing was performed with immunoSEQ multiplex PCR; in TCRdb, only in-frame clones are kept and a portion is missing. The data show about 35,000 clones, roughly four fifths seen once. The sample consisted of CD4+ or CD8+ T cells sorted from blood, taken in a trial of the OX40 agonist ivuxolimab. This sequence was found in an adult with an advanced solid tumor such as melanoma, head and neck, liver or kidney cancer.

The CDR3 is CASSLRARGPQETQYF. CDR3 sequence (DNA): TGTGCCAGCAGTCTAAGGGCTAGGGGGCCGCAAGAGACCCAGTACTTC. The chain employs TRBV27 and TRBJ2-5; 7 bases fit TRBD1. This CDR3 has 16 residues. The germline V gene encodes CDR1 MNHEY and CDR2 SMNVEV (reference sequence). V gave up 5 bases and J gave up 2 bases; unmatched junction bases: 11.